Listed below are T cell receptor beta chains from one sample, sequenced in a study of CD8+ T cells in alopecia areata. Repertoires were generated with immunoSEQ multiplex PCR, while TCRdb's copy carries only in-frame clones and drops some. The data show more than 100,000 clones, 45% to 65% seen once. The material sequenced was CD4+ T cells sorted from blood, taken at week 0. The receptor set was obtained from a human donor with alopecia areata. The CDR3 runs from the conserved cysteine through the conserved F or W. D genes are given only for firm matches. Size values are once, few and many counts, or a class for expanded clones, and some rows have none.

J gene: TRBJ2-5
clone size: -
D gene: -
V gene: TRBV2
CDR3 length: 16
CDR3 protein: CASSGRSGRREETQYF
CDR3 DNA: TGTGCCAGCAGTGGTCGATCGGGTAGGCGAGAAGAGACCCAGTACTTC

J gene: TRBJ2-7
clone size: few
D gene: TRBD1
V gene: TRBV15
CDR3 length: 16
CDR3 protein: CATSRGRDRGIYEQYF
CDR3 DNA: TGTGCCACCAGCAGAGGTAGGGACAGGGGGATCTACGAGCAGTACTTC

J gene: TRBJ1-5
clone size: -
D gene: -
V gene: TRBV27
CDR3 length: 13
CDR3 protein: CASSLFGKQPQHF
CDR3 DNA: TGTGCCAGCAGTTTATTCGGGAAACAGCCCCAGCATTTT

J gene: TRBJ2-2
clone size: few
D gene: -
V gene: TRBV7-9
CDR3 length: 18
CDR3 protein: CASSPTRRASEYTGELFF
CDR3 DNA: TGTGCCAGCAGCCCAACCCGCCGGGCTAGCGAGTACACCGGGGAGCTGTTTTTT

J gene: TRBJ2-7
clone size: few
D gene: -
V gene: TRBV28
CDR3 length: 13
CDR3 protein: CASSLPQGYEQYF
CDR3 DNA: TGTGCCAGCAGTTTACCTCAGGGGTACGAGCAGTACTTC

J gene: TRBJ1-2
clone size: few
D gene: TRBD1
V gene: TRBV29-1
CDR3 length: 16
CDR3 protein: CSVVAGTGAVNYGYTF
CDR3 DNA: TGCAGCGTTGTCGCCGGGACAGGGGCCGTTAACTATGGCTACACCTTC

J gene: TRBJ2-1
clone size: -
D gene: -
V gene: TRBV28
CDR3 length: 14
CDR3 protein: CASSLLGAYNEQFF
CDR3 DNA: TGTGCCAGCAGTTTACTAGGGGCGTACAATGAGCAGTTCTTC

J gene: TRBJ2-5
clone size: -
D gene: -
V gene: TRBV6-1
CDR3 length: 15
CDR3 protein: CASSESSRYQETQYF
CDR3 DNA: TGTGCCAGCAGTGAGTCTAGCAGGTACCAAGAGACCCAGTACTTC

J gene: TRBJ2-5
clone size: -
D gene: TRBD2
V gene: TRBV6-5
CDR3 length: 16
CDR3 protein: CASSYSGGTPGGTQYF
CDR3 DNA: TGTGCCAGCAGTTACTCCGGGGGGACTCCCGGAGGGACCCAGTACTTC

J gene: TRBJ2-2
clone size: -
D gene: TRBD1
V gene: TRBV7-7
CDR3 length: 15
CDR3 protein: CASSGDSEGTGELFF
CDR3 DNA: TGTGCCAGCAGCGGGGACAGCGAGGGTACCGGGGAGCTGTTTTTT

J gene: TRBJ1-5
clone size: few
D gene: -
V gene: TRBV18
CDR3 length: 15
CDR3 protein: CASSPEQGRGQPQHF
CDR3 DNA: TGTGCCAGCTCACCCGAACAGGGACGGGGTCAGCCCCAGCATTTT

J gene: TRBJ1-2
clone size: -
D gene: -
V gene: TRBV6-5
CDR3 length: 15
CDR3 protein: CASSYSSGTHYGYTF
CDR3 DNA: TGTGCCAGCAGTTACTCTTCAGGGACCCACTATGGCTACACCTTC

J gene: TRBJ2-7
clone size: -
D gene: TRBD1
V gene: TRBV5-8
CDR3 length: 15
CDR3 protein: CASSLERDRGYEQYF
CDR3 DNA: TGTGCCAGCAGCTTGGAGCGGGACAGGGGATACGAGCAGTACTTC

J gene: TRBJ1-4
clone size: -
D gene: -
V gene: TRBV30
CDR3 length: 12
CDR3 protein: CAWSVKAEKLFF
CDR3 DNA: TGTGCCTGGAGCGTTAAAGCAGAAAAACTGTTTTTT

J gene: TRBJ2-3
clone size: few
D gene: -
V gene: TRBV4-2
CDR3 length: 16
CDR3 protein: CASSQGALYGTDTQYF
CDR3 DNA: TGTGCCAGCAGCCAAGGGGCTCTGTACGGCACAGATACGCAGTATTTT

J gene: TRBJ1-6
clone size: -
D gene: -
V gene: TRBV9
CDR3 length: 15
CDR3 protein: CASSPRGGRDSPLHF
CDR3 DNA: TGTGCCAGCAGCCCTCGGGGGGGCAGGGATTCACCCCTCCACTTT

J gene: TRBJ2-1
clone size: few
D gene: -
V gene: TRBV5-6
CDR3 length: 14
CDR3 protein: CATLEARSYNEQFF
CDR3 DNA: TGTGCCACCCTCGAGGCTAGGTCCTACAATGAGCAGTTCTTC

J gene: TRBJ2-5
clone size: -
D gene: TRBD1
V gene: TRBV25-1
CDR3 length: 14
CDR3 protein: CASSEGQGAETQYF
CDR3 DNA: TGTGCCAGCAGTGAAGGCCAGGGGGCGGAGACCCAGTACTTC

J gene: TRBJ1-5
clone size: -
D gene: -
V gene: TRBV27
CDR3 length: 17
CDR3 protein: CASSFSGVRGMNQPQHF
CDR3 DNA: TGTGCCAGCAGTTTTAGTGGCGTCAGGGGAATGAATCAGCCCCAGCATTTT

J gene: TRBJ2-7
clone size: -
D gene: -
V gene: TRBV5-4
CDR3 length: 14
CDR3 protein: CASSLVRGLGEQYF
CDR3 DNA: TGTGCCAGCAGCTTGGTAAGAGGGCTCGGCGAGCAGTACTTC